This T cell receptor (beta chain) was sequenced for a study of blood T cell repertoires in COVID-19. Study-level information: Nucleic acid was either cDNA or gDNA, and it came from T cells, B-cell-depleted T cells, or PBMCs.

This clone was observed a few times. Original methodology: For nucleated cells, counts were estimated from reference gene primer amplification. Method: immunoSEQ multiplex PCR; TCRdb's copy keeps in-frame clones and lacks some. D and trimming come from the DNA, and the V and J calls and clone size come from that table. Counted here are around 68,000 clones, about nine tenths occurring once; the ten biggest clones make up 6.5% to 8%. Germline lookup yields CDR1 LGHNA and CDR2 YNFKEQ. V was clipped by 5 bases and J by 2 bases, with 7 bases between them. The CDR3 consists of 13 residues. The origin of this receptor is a man aged 45 to 65 with active COVID-19. This sequence joins TRBV4-2 and TRBJ1-5; D unresolved. Sequenced input: peripheral blood. CDR3 region: CASSSVGNQPQHF. In DNA, the CDR3 is TGTGCCAGCAGCAGCGTCGGCAATCAGCCCCAGCATTTT.